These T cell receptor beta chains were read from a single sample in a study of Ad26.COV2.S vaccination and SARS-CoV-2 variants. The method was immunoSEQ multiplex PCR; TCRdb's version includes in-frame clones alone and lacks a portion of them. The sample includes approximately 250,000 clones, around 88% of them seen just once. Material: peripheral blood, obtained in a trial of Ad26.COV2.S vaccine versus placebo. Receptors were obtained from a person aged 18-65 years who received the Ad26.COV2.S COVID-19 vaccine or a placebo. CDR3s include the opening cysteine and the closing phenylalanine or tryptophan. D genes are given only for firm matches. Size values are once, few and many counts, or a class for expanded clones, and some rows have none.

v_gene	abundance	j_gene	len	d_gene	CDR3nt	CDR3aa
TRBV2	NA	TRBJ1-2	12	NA	TGTGCCAGCATTCGGACAGAAAGGGGCTACACCTTC	CASIRTERGYTF
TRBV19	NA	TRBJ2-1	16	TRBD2	TGTGCCAGTACCTCGACTAGCGGGGTGTCCTACAATGAGCAGTTCTTC	CASTSTSGVSYNEQFF
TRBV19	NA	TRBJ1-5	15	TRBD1	TGTGCCAGTAGCCATGATCCAGGGGGCTATCAGCCCCAGCATTTT	CASSHDPGGYQPQHF
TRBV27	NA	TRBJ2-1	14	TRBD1	TGTGCCAGCAGTTTGGGGACAGGGTACAATGAGCAGTTCTTC	CASSLGTGYNEQFF
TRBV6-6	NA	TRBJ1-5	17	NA	TGTGCCAGCAGTCCTGGAGCCTGGGTCGCCCCCAATCAGCCCCAGCATTTT	CASSPGAWVAPNQPQHF
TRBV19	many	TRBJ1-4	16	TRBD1	TGTGCCAGTAGCGGGTTCCGGGACAGCGGAGATGAAAAACTGTTTTTT	CASSGFRDSGDEKLFF
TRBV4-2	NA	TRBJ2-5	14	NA	TGTGCCAGCAGCCAAGAAACACACGGGGAGACCCAGTACTTC	CASSQETHGETQYF
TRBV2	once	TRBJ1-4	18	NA	TGTGCCAGCAGTGATGATGAGAGGGGTGATGCAACTAATGAAAAACTGTTTTTT	CASSDDERGDATNEKLFF
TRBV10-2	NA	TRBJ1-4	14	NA	TGCGCCAGCAGTGACCCCGGGGGCCCTGAAAAACTGTTTTTT	CASSDPGGPEKLFF
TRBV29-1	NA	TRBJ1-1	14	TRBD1	TGCAGCGTAGCCCCGGGACAGGGTTTCACTGAAGCTTTCTTT	CSVAPGQGFTEAFF
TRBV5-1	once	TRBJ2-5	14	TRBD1	TGCGCCAGCAGGGGGGGACAGGGTGAGGAGACCCAGTACTTC	CASRGGQGEETQYF
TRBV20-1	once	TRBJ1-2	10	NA	TGCAGACTAGACAGGTTCGGCTACACCTTC	CRLDRFGYTF
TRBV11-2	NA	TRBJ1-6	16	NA	TGTGCCAGCAGCTTGGGGATGAGGAGTAGGAATTCACCCCTCCACTTT	CASSLGMRSRNSPLHF
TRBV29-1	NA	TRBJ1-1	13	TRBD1	TGCAGCGTTGGACAGGGAGGAGAAACTGAAGCTTTCTTT	CSVGQGGETEAFF
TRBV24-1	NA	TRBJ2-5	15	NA	TGTGCCACCAGTGATTTCGAAGGGCCCCAAGAGACCCAGTACTTC	CATSDFEGPQETQYF
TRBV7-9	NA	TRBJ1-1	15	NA	TGTGCCAGCAGCTTAGGAGGGCCGATGAACACTGAAGCTTTCTTT	CASSLGGPMNTEAFF
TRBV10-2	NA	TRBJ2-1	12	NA	TGCGCCGTCCGACTAGAGACGGAAGAGCAGTTCTTC	CAVRLETEEQFF
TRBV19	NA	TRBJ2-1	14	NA	TGTGCCAGTACTCCCGCTACCTCCTACAATGAGCAGTTCTTC	CASTPATSYNEQFF
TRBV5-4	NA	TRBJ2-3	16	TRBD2	TGTGCCAGCAGCTACTTAGCGGGGGGGCCGATAGATACGCAGTATTTT	CASSYLAGGPIDTQYF
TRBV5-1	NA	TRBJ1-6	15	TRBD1	TGCGCCAGCAGCCCAGGACCGGGACAGGGTTCACCCCTCCACTTT	CASSPGPGQGSPLHF
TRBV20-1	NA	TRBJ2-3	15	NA	TGCAGTGCTAGTTTCGGGCAGGGTAGCACAGATACGCAGTATTTT	CSASFGQGSTDTQYF
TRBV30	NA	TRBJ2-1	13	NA	TGTGCCTGGAGTGCCGGGGGGCGAGATGAGCAGTTCTTC	CAWSAGGRDEQFF
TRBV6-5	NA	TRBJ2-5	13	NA	TGTGCCAGCAGTCACCCAAAGATCGGGACCCAGTACTTC	CASSHPKIGTQYF
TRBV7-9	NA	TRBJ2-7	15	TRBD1	TGTGCCAGCACCACGACGGGACAGGCCTCCTACGAGCAGTACTTC	CASTTTGQASYEQYF
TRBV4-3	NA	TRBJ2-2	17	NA	TGCGCCAGCAGCCAAATTAAGCGGTTCGCGAACACCGGGGAGCTGTTTTTT	CASSQIKRFANTGELFF
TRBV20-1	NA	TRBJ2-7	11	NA	TGCAGTGTTTTAATTTCGTACGAGCAGTACTTC	CSVLISYEQYF
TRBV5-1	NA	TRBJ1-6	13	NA	TGCGCCAGCAGCTTGGTGGAGAGGTCACCCCTCCACTTT	CASSLVERSPLHF
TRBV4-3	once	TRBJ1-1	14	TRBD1	TGCGCCAGCAGCCAGGCTAGGACAGGCACTGAAGCTTTCTTT	CASSQARTGTEAFF
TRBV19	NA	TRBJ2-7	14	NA	TGTGCCAGTAGTCCCCGGGACTCCCGGTACGAGCAGTACTTC	CASSPRDSRYEQYF
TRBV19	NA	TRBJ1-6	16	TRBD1	TGTGCCAGTAGTCCTTCTCGAGGACAGGGTAATTCACCCCTCCACTTT	CASSPSRGQGNSPLHF
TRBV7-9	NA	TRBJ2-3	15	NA	TGTGCCAGCAGCTTAGGGGGGTCAGGGCTTGATGCGCAGTATTTT	CASSLGGSGLDAQYF
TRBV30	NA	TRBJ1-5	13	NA	TGTGCCTGGAGTTGGTCAGTCAATCAGCCCCAGCATTTT	CAWSWSVNQPQHF
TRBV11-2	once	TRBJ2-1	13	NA	TGTGCCAGCAGCTTACAGCGGCGGAATGAGCAGTTCTTC	CASSLQRRNEQFF
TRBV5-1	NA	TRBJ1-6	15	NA	TGCGCCAGCAGCTTGGGCGTAGGGGCAGAAAGAGCCCTCCACTTT	CASSLGVGAERALHF
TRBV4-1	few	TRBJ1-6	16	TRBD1	TGCGCCAGCAGCCAATTTACCGGGACAGGGACTTCACCCCTCCACTTT	CASSQFTGTGTSPLHF
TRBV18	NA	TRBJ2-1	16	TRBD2	TGTGCCAGCTCATTGACTAGCGGCCACCTGGCCAATGAGCAGTTCTTC	CASSLTSGHLANEQFF
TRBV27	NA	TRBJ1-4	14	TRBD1	TGTGCCAGCAGTTACCGACAGGGGCGGGAAAAACTGTTTTTT	CASSYRQGREKLFF
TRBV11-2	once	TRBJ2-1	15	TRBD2	TGTGCCAGCAGCCATCGGACTAGCGGTTACAATGAGCAGTTCTTC	CASSHRTSGYNEQFF
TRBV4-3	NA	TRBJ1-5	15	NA	TGCGCCAGCAGCCAAGATTATGGGTTCTGGCAGCCCCAGCATTTT	CASSQDYGFWQPQHF
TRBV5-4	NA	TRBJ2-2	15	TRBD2	TGTGCCAGCAGCCGGCGGGGGTTATATCAGGGGGAGCTGTTTTTT	CASSRRGLYQGELFF
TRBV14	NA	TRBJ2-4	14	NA	TGTGCCAGCAGCCGAGGGGCAATCCAAAACATTCAGTACTTC	CASSRGAIQNIQYF